This TCR beta chain was sequenced for a study of blood T cell repertoires in COVID-19. The table came from immunoSEQ multiplex PCR; TCRdb's copy has only in-frame clones and leaves some out. Of around 21,000 clones detected, 85% to 90% appear once; the ten largest clones hold around 10%. Sequenced sample: peripheral blood. The sequence was collected from a human donor in a cohort sampled during active COVID-19.

CDR3 coding DNA: TGTGCCAGCAGCTTGGGGGCGGGGGGCCTCAGCTCCTACGAGCAGTACTTC. Encoded protein: CASSLGAGGLSSYEQYF. V usage is TRBV5-4 and J usage is TRBJ2-7; 8 positions match TRBD2. V was pared by 0 bases and J by 0 bases, with 8 bases of the junction left unmatched. CDR3 size: 17 residues. Per the germline V gene, CDR1 is SGHNT and CDR2 is YYREEE (reference sequence).